One and the same sample provided the 28 T cell receptor beta chains below, sequenced in a study of cytomegalovirus exposure and HLA in healthy donors. PCR primers comprised 60 Vbeta and 13 Jbeta primers. Data came from immunoSEQ multiplex PCR; TCRdb stores just in-frame clones and leaves some out. The sample shows approximately 210,000 clones, around nine tenths of them seen only once. What was sequenced was PBMCs. Receptors were obtained from a woman under 30 in good health and CMV-seronegative.

This chain uses TRBV30 with TRBJ2-5; D is ambiguous. The CDR3 is 15 amino acids. Trimming took off 2 bases at V and 5 bases at J, with 18 bases between the two ends. The germline V gene encodes CDR1 GTSNPN and CDR2 SVGIG (reference sequence). The CDR3 DNA follows: TGTGCCTGGAGTCTCCTGCCCGGCTCCAGGGAGACCCAGTACTTC. Amino acid sequence: CAWSLLPGSRETQYF.

This sequence joins TRBV7-8 and TRBJ2-7, with 7 positions matching TRBD2. With V trimmed by 2 bases and J by 0 bases, 4 bases remained unmatched. Germline lookup yields CDR1 SGHVS and CDR2 FQNEAQ. The CDR3 is 15 amino acids. CDR3 bases: TGTGCCAGCAGCTTACGGGAGGAGAGCTCCTACGAGCAGTACTTC. The encoded protein is CASSLREESSYEQYF.

This rearrangement joins TRBV7-9 to TRBJ1-1; no reliable D call. This CDR3 spans 16 amino acids. V gave up 4 bases and J gave up 0 bases, with 15 bases separating them. Germline-derived CDR1 and CDR2 are SEHNR and FQNEAQ (reference sequence). In DNA, the CDR3 is TGTGCCAGCAGCTCGGGGATCACCGACATGAACACTGAAGCTTTCTTT. Translation: CASSSGITDMNTEAFF.

The J gene is TRBJ2-1, the V gene TRBV28; D is uncertain. The germline V and J ends were trimmed by 8 bases and 4 bases, with 18 bases remaining between them. CDR3 length equals 15 residues. Germline V gene data show CDR1 as MDHEN and CDR2 as SYDVKM. The CDR3 loop is CASSEVEKQYNEQFF. The CDR3 DNA is TGTGCCAGCTCCGAGGTTGAGAAACAATACAATGAGCAGTTCTTC.

The rearrangement joins TRBV7-3 to TRBJ2-3, with D perhaps matching TRBD1 (6 bases). Germline V gene data show CDR1 as SGHTA and CDR2 as FQGTGA. CDR3 size: 15 residues. The V end lost 2 bases, the J end lost 0 bases, and 9 bases lay between the germline ends. The CDR3 protein is CASSLQGMSTDTQYF. DNA for the CDR3: TGTGCCAGCAGCTTACAGGGGATGAGCACAGATACGCAGTATTTT.

J is TRBJ1-5 and V is TRBV30; D may be TRBD1 (5 bases). Between the trimmed V and J ends, which lost 1 base and 6 bases, there was a span of 13 bases. This CDR3 is 14 amino acids long. The germline gives CDR1 GTSNPN, CDR2 SVGIG (reference sequence). The CDR3 is CAWSAQAGSQPQHF. The CDR3 nucleotides read TGTGCCTGGAGTGCTCAGGCAGGGTCTCAGCCCCAGCATTTT.

The chain has TRBV11-2 and TRBJ2-7; no reliable D call. This CDR3 comprises 12 residues. Trimming cost V 8 bases and J 0 bases, with 8 bases left between them. The V gene's germline CDR1 is SGHAT and CDR2 FQNNGV. This chain's CDR3 is CASGLSSYEQYF. CDR3 coding DNA: TGTGCCAGCGGCCTCAGCTCCTACGAGCAGTACTTC.

V is TRBV11-2 and J is TRBJ1-4; 7 bases are a match to TRBD1. This CDR3 comprises 13 residues. Germline V gene data show CDR1 as SGHAT and CDR2 as FQNNGV. The V and J ends lost 3 bases and 8 bases, in that order; junction bases with no gene match: 3. CDR3 residues: CASSLQGGEKLFF. The DNA for the CDR3 is TGTGCCAGCAGCTTGCAGGGGGGAGAAAAACTGTTTTTT.

The rearrangement joins TRBV30 to TRBJ1-5; 8 bases line up with TRBD1. Germline CDR1 is GTSNPN and CDR2 is SVGIG (reference sequence). The V segment lost 6 bases and the J segment 2 bases; nucleotides outside the gene matches: 9. The CDR3 loop spans 15 amino acids. This CDR3 reads CACDRGDSGNQPQHF. The DNA for the CDR3 is TGTGCCTGCGACAGGGGTGACTCGGGCAATCAGCCCCAGCATTTT.

The V and J genes are TRBV27 and TRBJ2-7; the D gene is possibly TRBD2 (5 bases). The CDR3 is made up of 17 amino acids. Germline V lookup: CDR1 MNHEY, CDR2 SMNVEV (reference sequence). V lost 5 bases to trimming and J lost 0 bases, with 20 bases between them. The CDR3 DNA is TGTGCCAGCAGTCCTCCCCAAACTAGGGCTAGCTCCTACGAGCAGTACTTC. Translation: CASSPPQTRASSYEQYF.

The CDR3 is CASSLSPGGNQPQHF. The CDR3 region has the DNA TGTGCCAGCAGTTTATCTCCAGGGGGTAACCAGCCCCAGCATTTT. The chain is built from TRBV27 and TRBJ1-5, with 7 nucleotides matching TRBD1. Trimming took 0 bases from V and 7 from J; bases not matched to a gene: 6. Germline lookup yields CDR1 MNHEY and CDR2 SMNVEV (reference sequence). The length of the CDR3 is 15 residues.

This clone showed up many times. This chain joins TRBV4-1 and TRBJ1-5; D is unresolved. V lost 0 bases and J lost 9, with 6 bases in between. Germline CDR1 and CDR2: MGHRA and YSYEKL. CDR3 length equals 12 residues. Written as DNA, the CDR3 is TGCGCCAGCAGCCAAGAAGCTGGGCCCCAGCATTTT. Protein: CASSQEAGPQHF.

This chain's CDR3 is CASRANELAGGLTDTQYF. The CDR3 DNA sequence: TGTGCCAGCAGGGCGAACGAACTAGCGGGGGGATTAACAGATACGCAGTATTTT. The chain has TRBV27 and TRBJ2-3; 12 nucleotides align to TRBD2. CDR1 is MNHEY and CDR2 is SMNVEV in the germline V gene (reference sequence). CDR3 length: 18 amino acids. V was clipped by 6 bases and J by 3 bases; unmatched bases: 13.

The V and J genes are TRBV13 and TRBJ2-2, with TRBD2 matching 8 bases. Germline assignment: CDR1 PRHDT and CDR2 FYEKMQ (reference sequence). Germline trimming cut 1 base from V and 3 bases from J; bases unmatched to any gene: 7. CDR3 length: 17 residues. This chain's CDR3 is CASSLVRGGLDTGELFF. The CDR3 nucleotides are TGTGCCAGCAGCTTAGTGCGCGGGGGGCTAGACACCGGGGAGCTGTTTTTT. Variable domain in full (rest from reference TRBV13 and TRBJ2-2): AAGVIQSPRHLIKEKRETATLKCYPIPRHDTVYWYQQGPGQDPQFLISFYEKMQSDKGSIPDRFSAQQFSDYHSELNMSSLELGDSALYFCASSLVRGGLDTGELFFGEGSRLTVL.

The chain links TRBV4-1 to TRBJ2-6; tentative D call: TRBD1 (6 bases). The CDR3 loop spans 18 amino acids. The ends were cut back, 2 bases at V and 0 bases at J, with 14 bases in the middle. Germline V gene sequence: CDR1 MGHRA, CDR2 YSYEKL. CDR3 amino acids: CASSQPLQGSSGANVLTF. The CDR3 nucleotides read TGCGCCAGCAGCCAACCCTTACAGGGATCCTCTGGGGCCAACGTCCTGACTTTC.

The rearrangement uses TRBV6-1 and TRBJ1-6; D remains unclear. CDR1 is MNHNS and CDR2 is SASEGT in the germline V gene. The CDR3 loop spans 16 amino acids. V was shortened by 2 bases and J by 7 bases, with 15 bases between the two germline ends. CDR3 sequence (DNA): TGTGCCAGCAGTGAACCCCCCAACCCTAGGAATTCACCCCTCCACTTT. Encoded protein: CASSEPPNPRNSPLHF.

V gene TRBV5-6 combines with J gene TRBJ2-3, with D perhaps TRBD2 (5 bases). CDR1 is SGHDT and CDR2 is YYEEEE in the germline V gene. V lost 2 bases and J lost 2, with 12 bases in between. The CDR3 length is 15 residues. CDR3 in amino acids: CASSFGRGPTDTQYF. CDR3 coding DNA: TGTGCCAGCAGCTTTGGACGGGGTCCCACAGATACGCAGTATTTT.

V usage is TRBV7-2 and J usage is TRBJ2-3; 11 bases agree with TRBD2. The CDR3 spans 14 residues. Germline lookup yields CDR1 SGHTA and CDR2 FQGNSA. The V segment lost 3 bases and the J segment 5 bases; nucleotides outside the gene matches: 1. CDR3: CASSFSGGGDTQYF. In DNA, the CDR3 is TGTGCCAGCAGCTTTAGCGGGGGGGGAGATACGCAGTATTTT.

The V and J genes are TRBV4-2 and TRBJ2-5; D is ambiguous. The CDR3 extends over 14 amino acids. Trimming cost V 4 bases and J 1 base, with 10 bases left between them. Germline loops: CDR1 LGHNA, CDR2 YNFKEQ. The CDR3 bases are TGTGCCAGCAGCCCGCCGGGTCGCCAAGAGACCCAGTACTTC. It translates to CASSPPGRQETQYF.

This chain joins TRBV4-1 and TRBJ1-6, with D possibly TRBD1 on 6 matching bases. CDR1 and CDR2 (germline): MGHRA, YSYEKL. Trimming removed 0 bases at V and 14 bases at J, with 17 bases between. This CDR3 is built from 15 residues. For the CDR3, the DNA is TGCGCCAGCAGCCAAGACGCCCTAGGACAGCGCACCCTCCACTTT. This sequence encodes CASSQDALGQRTLHF.

This sequence joins TRBV19 and TRBJ1-5, with TRBD1 matching over 8 bases. This CDR3 is 13 amino acids long. Germline V gives CDR1 LNHDA, CDR2 SQIVND (reference sequence). The trim removed 6 bases at V and 7 bases at J, leaving 5 bases unmatched. The CDR3 is CASRQGAWQPQHF. The CDR3 DNA is TGTGCCAGTAGGCAGGGGGCTTGGCAGCCCCAGCATTTT.

The chain carries TRBV10-3 and TRBJ2-7, with 8 nucleotides matching TRBD2. The germline gives CDR1 ENHRY, CDR2 SYGVKD. Trimming at V came to 4 bases and at J to 7 bases, leaving 3 bases not matched to a gene. The CDR3 runs to 12 residues. The CDR3 DNA reads TGTGCCATCAGTGCCGGGGGGGGTGAGCAGTACTTC. It encodes CAISAGGGEQYF.

The chain has TRBV5-1 and TRBJ2-3, with unresolved D. The CDR3 is 14 residues long. The ends were cut back, 4 bases at V and 3 bases at J, with 12 bases in the middle. Per the germline V gene, CDR1 is SGHRS and CDR2 is YFSETQ. CDR3 in amino acids: CASSITGSTDTQYF. CDR3 coding DNA: TGCGCCAGCAGCATAACGGGTAGTACAGATACGCAGTATTTT.

The chain is built from TRBV21-1 and TRBJ2-7; the table assigns TRBD2, which was not confirmed against the DNA. TRBV21-1 is described as a pseudogene. This CDR3 region has 15 residues. The CDR3 DNA reads as TGTGCCAGCCCCTCACCTAGCCCAGGCCCCTACGAGCAGTACTTC. As protein: CASPSPSPGPYEQYF.

This clone was seen only a few times. The chain recombines TRBV5-1 with TRBJ2-2; TRBD1 aligns across 7 bases. The germline V gene has CDR1 SGHRS and CDR2 YFSETQ. This CDR3 is 15 amino acids long. The J segment lost 4 bases and the V segment lost 0 bases, leaving 3 bases of the junction unmatched. The CDR3 sequence: CASSLDRGSTGELFF. Here the CDR3 DNA reads TGCGCCAGCAGCTTGGACAGGGGTAGCACCGGGGAGCTGTTTTTT. Full variable domain (outside the CDR3, taken from reference TRBV5-1 and TRBJ2-2): KAGVTQTPRYLIKTRGQQVTLSCSPISGHRSVSWYQQTPGQGLQFLFEYFSETQRNKGNFPGRFSGRQFSNSRSEMNVSTLELGDSALYLCASSLDRGSTGELFFGEGSRLTVL.

This chain uses TRBV6-5 with TRBJ1-5, with a possible D match to TRBD1 (5 bases). The CDR3 runs to 14 residues. V lost 7 bases and J 6 bases, leaving 16 bases between the germline ends. Germline values: CDR1 MNHEY, CDR2 SVGAGI. CDR3 DNA: TGTGCCAGCACCTTTCAGCGGGGGGGTCAGCCCCAGCATTTT. Translating gives CASTFQRGGQPQHF.

The chain couples TRBV11-3 to TRBJ2-1; 13 positions agree with TRBD2. Germline V gene lookup returns CDR1 SGHNT and CDR2 YENEEA. This CDR3 has 15 amino acids. Trimming at V came to 6 bases and at J to 8 bases, leaving 7 bases not matched to a gene. CDR3 residues: CASSRTSGRSDEQFF. For the CDR3, the DNA is TGTGCCAGCAGTCGGACTAGCGGGAGAAGTGATGAGCAGTTCTTC.

The rearrangement links TRBV30 to TRBJ2-2; TRBD1 agrees at 8 bases. Germline values: CDR1 GTSNPN, CDR2 SVGIG (reference sequence). With V trimmed by 7 bases and J by 0 bases, 10 bases remained unmatched. This CDR3 is built from 16 residues. CDR3 loop: CAFGGGQGPNTGELFF. The CDR3 DNA is TGTGCCTTTGGTGGCGGACAGGGTCCGAACACCGGGGAGCTGTTTTTT.